The clone carrying this T cell receptor (beta chain) was seen only a few times. The data were taken from a study of shared clonotypes between healthy human individuals. TCRdb keeps only in-frame clones here, not all; method: immunoSEQ multiplex PCR. The sample lists over 400,000 clones, around 80% occurring once. Unsorted samples, those not sorted, used some 100 million PBMCs for genomic DNA. The CDR3 loop spans 15 amino acids. Trimming removed 3 bases from V and 2 bases from J, with 13 bases in between. Germline-derived CDR1 and CDR2 are KGHSH and LQKENI. The sequencing sample was made of PBMCs. The chain has TRBV18 and TRBJ1-2; D remains unclear. The receptor was derived from a woman in her forties in good health. Some clones in this sample may be carry-over from other donors' samples. The CDR3 spells CASSPFEDVNYGYTF. The CDR3 bases are TGTGCCAGCTCACCTTTCGAGGACGTCAACTATGGCTACACCTTC. The full variable domain, completed using reference TRBV18 and TRBJ1-2, is NAGVMQNPRHLVRRRGQEARLRCSPMKGHSHVYWYRQLPEEGLKFMVYLQKENIIDESGMPKERFSAEFPKEGPSILRIQQVVRGDSAAYFCASSPFEDVNYGYTFGSGTRLTVV.